This TCR beta chain comes out of a study of cytomegalovirus exposure and HLA in healthy donors. Study-wide points: Later analysis identified a missense DCLRE1C variant that was linked to TCR beta V- and J-gene trimming. Most CMV-associated TCR beta chains appeared HLA-restricted in a later analysis. Analyses of presence/absence relied on an assumption of roughly uniform sequencing depth across donors.

The CDR3 contains 15 residues. V trimming: 3 bases; J trimming: 5 bases; junction bases outside the gene matches: 12. Germline lookup yields CDR1 GTSNPN and CDR2 SVGIG (reference sequence). A remark on this clone: Its specificity is not known.

The PCR ran on 60 Vbeta and 13 Jbeta primers. Here immunoSEQ multiplex PCR was the method, and the copy in TCRdb shows in-frame clones only, minus some. The data show 150,000 to 200,000 clones, 84% seen once. Sample: PBMCs. The V gene is TRBV30, the J gene TRBJ1-1; 7 positions agree with TRBD1. This clonotype was sampled from a boy aged 10-17 years in good health and CMV-seronegative. The CDR3 is CAWSEGGEWITEAFF. The CDR3 nucleotides are TGTGCCTGGAGCGAAGGGGGCGAGTGGATAACTGAAGCTTTCTTT.